Each of the 21 T cell receptor beta chains below was sequenced from the same sample in a study of blood T cell repertoires in COVID-19. The assay was immunoSEQ multiplex PCR, and TCRdb's table has in-frame clones only and misses some. The sample shows under 90,000 clones, over 65% of them seen only once. The specimen was peripheral blood. Receptors were obtained from a man aged 50 or older with active or convalescent COVID-19.

The table lists this clone with many counts. V gene TRBV30 combines with J gene TRBJ1-4; D is possibly TRBD1 (5 bases). V was shortened by 4 bases and J by 0 bases, with 12 bases between the two germline ends. The CDR3 runs 15 residues. Germline values: CDR1 GTSNPN, CDR2 SVGIG (reference sequence). CDR3 protein: CAWNWGGATNEKLFF. CDR3 nucleotide sequence: TGTGCCTGGAACTGGGGGGGTGCAACTAATGAAAAACTGTTTTTT.

The chain combines TRBV7-2 with TRBJ2-3; tentative D call: TRBD1 (5 bases). V lost 3 bases to trimming and J lost 4 bases, with 8 bases between them. Germline V gene sequence: CDR1 SGHTA, CDR2 FQGNSA. This CDR3 region has 13 residues. CDR3 in amino acids: CASSLQGADTQYF. CDR3 nucleotide sequence: TGTGCCAGCAGCTTGCAGGGTGCAGATACGCAGTATTTT.

The chain carries TRBV5-1 and TRBJ1-1; D is unclear. CDR3 length: 17 amino acids. Germline values: CDR1 SGHRS, CDR2 YFSETQ. V was shortened by 0 bases and J by 0 bases, with 15 bases between the two germline ends. CDR3 protein: CASSLGGEGRMNTEAFF. The CDR3 region has the DNA TGCGCCAGCAGCTTGGGCGGGGAGGGCCGCATGAACACTGAAGCTTTCTTT. Filled out from reference TRBV5-1 and TRBJ1-1, the complete variable domain reads KAGVTQTPRYLIKTRGQQVTLSCSPISGHRSVSWYQQTPGQGLQFLFEYFSETQRNKGNFPGRFSGRQFSNSRSEMNVSTLELGDSALYLCASSLGGEGRMNTEAFFGQGTRLTVV.

The rearrangement joins TRBV6-6 to TRBJ2-1, with TRBD2 matching 11 bases. Losses at the gene ends were 6 bases for V and 4 bases for J; bases not matched to a gene: 5. The CDR3 has 15 amino acids. Germline lookup yields CDR1 MNHNY and CDR2 SVGAGI (reference sequence). This CDR3 is CASSSIAGGYNEQFF. Here the CDR3 DNA reads TGTGCCAGCAGCTCAATAGCGGGGGGGTACAATGAGCAGTTCTTC.

The chain couples TRBV29-1 to TRBJ1-2; TRBD1 matches 10 bases. Trimming at V came to 2 bases and at J to 4 bases, leaving 10 bases not matched to a gene. The CDR3 spans 16 residues. Germline V CDR1 and CDR2: SQVTM, ANQGSEA. Here the CDR3 DNA reads TGCAGCGTTGAATGGGGGGACAGGGGACTGGGCTATGGCTACACCTTC. Its protein is CSVEWGDRGLGYGYTF.

This chain links TRBV13 with TRBJ1-6; D is ambiguous. The CDR3 spans 15 residues. The germline CDR1 and CDR2 sequences are PRHDT and FYEKMQ (reference sequence). The V end was cut by 5 bases, the J end by 1 base, with 9 bases between. This chain's CDR3 is CASSPPGSYNSPLHF. In DNA, the CDR3 is TGTGCCAGCAGCCCACCGGGGTCCTATAATTCACCCCTCCACTTT.

The DNA of the CDR3 is TGTGCCAGCAGCCGGACAGGGAGGGACTATGGCTACACCTTC. Protein: CASSRTGRDYGYTF. The rearrangement joins TRBV9 to TRBJ1-2; TRBD1 aligns across 8 bases. There are 14 residues in the CDR3. V was clipped by 4 bases and J by 3 bases; unmatched bases: 5. In germline, CDR1 is SGDLS, CDR2 YYNGEE.

The count of this clone is one. The chain joins TRBV7-2 to TRBJ1-3; the match to TRBD1 covers 9 bases. This CDR3 has 16 amino acids. Trimming cost V 1 base and J 2 bases; bases outside gene matches: 3. CDR1 is SGHTA and CDR2 is FQGNSA in the germline V gene. The chain's CDR3 is CASSLGGTGTGNTIYF. Written as DNA, the CDR3 is TGTGCCAGCAGCTTAGGCGGGACAGGGACTGGAAACACCATATATTTT.

This clone has only one observation. The chain couples TRBV19 to TRBJ2-3; D possibly corresponds to TRBD2 (7 bases). The V end lost 2 bases, the J end lost 4 bases, and 19 bases lay between the germline ends. The CDR3 has 17 residues. Germline CDR1 is LNHDA and CDR2 is SQIVND (reference sequence). The CDR3 here is CASSINWGGGAADTQYF. The CDR3 DNA reads TGTGCCAGTAGTATAAACTGGGGAGGGGGGGCAGCAGATACGCAGTATTTT.

The chain employs TRBV11-2 and TRBJ1-2; maybe TRBD1 (5 bases). Germline CDR1 reads SGHAT; CDR2 reads FQNNGV. The V and J ends lost 1 base and 0 bases respectively, with 18 bases between them. This CDR3 has 18 amino acids. In nucleotides, the CDR3 is TGTGCCAGCAGCTTAGTTCCCGCAGGGAGGGTTCCTAACTATGGCTACACCTTC. Encoded protein: CASSLVPAGRVPNYGYTF.

The chain is built from TRBV5-6 and TRBJ2-4; 7 bases align to TRBD1. The CDR3 is made up of 14 amino acids. Germline V gene sequence: CDR1 SGHDT, CDR2 YYEEEE. With 4 bases clipped from V and 4 bases from J, the junction kept 5 bases outside the gene matches. CDR3 coding DNA: TGTGCCAGCAGCCCCGGGACAGTTAAAAACATTCAGTACTTC. Translated: CASSPGTVKNIQYF. Combining the CDR3 with reference TRBV5-6 and TRBJ2-4 gives the whole variable domain DAGVTQSPTHLIKTRGQQVTLRCSPKSGHDTVSWYQQALGQGPQFIFQYYEEEERQRGNFPDRFSGHQFPNYSSELNVNALLLGDSALYLCASSPGTVKNIQYFGAGTRLSVL.

The chain joins TRBV7-2 to TRBJ2-7; 9 bases are shared with TRBD1. With 3 bases clipped from V and 5 bases from J, the junction kept 8 bases outside the gene matches. Germline V gives CDR1 SGHTA, CDR2 FQGNSA. The CDR3 contains 15 residues. The CDR3 sequence is CASSLGQGVGHEQYF. The CDR3 region has the DNA TGTGCCAGCAGCTTGGGACAGGGAGTGGGTCACGAGCAGTACTTC.

The chain uses TRBV7-8 and TRBJ2-3; a weak D match, TRBD2 (6 bases). Trimming left V 0 bases short and J 3 bases short, with 10 bases between. The CDR3 covers 15 residues. CDR1 is SGHVS and CDR2 is FQNEAQ in the germline V gene. CDR3: CASSLAGTVTDTQYF. The CDR3 DNA reads TGTGCCAGCAGCTTAGCGGGGACTGTGACAGATACGCAGTATTTT.

V is TRBV2 and J is TRBJ1-2; unclear D gene. CDR3 length: 13 amino acids. Germline V lookup: CDR1 SNHLY, CDR2 FYNNEI. The germline V and J ends were trimmed by 7 bases and 2 bases, with 11 bases remaining between them. The CDR3 is CASTLVANYGYTF. DNA for the CDR3: TGTGCCAGCACCCTGGTGGCAAACTATGGCTACACCTTC.

The chain recombines TRBV5-4 with TRBJ2-4; 8 bases are a match to TRBD2. This CDR3 comprises 17 residues. The ends lost 0 bases at V and 1 base at J; junction bases unmatched: 6. Germline loops: CDR1 SGHNT, CDR2 YYREEE (reference sequence). CDR3 nucleotide sequence: TGTGCCAGCAGCTTGGGAGCGGGGGCTATCGCCAAAAACATTCAGTACTTC. It specifies CASSLGAGAIAKNIQYF.

The chain couples TRBV19 to TRBJ2-7; weak D call: TRBD2 (5 bases). Trimming removed 5 bases at V and 6 bases at J, with 11 bases between. This CDR3 has 12 residues. Germline CDR1 and CDR2: LNHDA and SQIVND (reference sequence). The CDR3 is CASSPGKSEQYF. The DNA for the CDR3 is TGTGCCAGTAGTCCCGGGAAGTCCGAGCAGTACTTC.

The V call is TRBV9, the J call TRBJ2-1; 7 bases line up with TRBD2. Germline V gene data show CDR1 as SGDLS and CDR2 as YYNGEE. This CDR3 has 12 residues. J was trimmed by 8 bases and V by 4 bases; bases with no gene match: 3. The CDR3 DNA sequence: TGTGCCAGCAGCACCCGGGGGGATGAGCAGTTCTTC. This codes for CASSTRGDEQFF.

This clone has a handful of counts. V usage is TRBV6-5 and J usage is TRBJ1-1; possibly TRBD1 for D (6 bases). The V gene lost 5 bases and the J gene lost 1 base, with 8 bases spanning the gap. The CDR3 has 13 residues. Germline assignment: CDR1 MNHEY and CDR2 SVGAGI. CDR3 in DNA: TGTGCCAGCAGTCCGACAGGGAACACTGAAGCTTTCTTT. As protein: CASSPTGNTEAFF.

J is TRBJ2-3 and V is TRBV5-1; 7 bases align to TRBD1. The CDR3 has 15 amino acids. The V gene's germline CDR1 is SGHRS and CDR2 YFSETQ. Trimming cost V 4 bases and J 0 bases; bases outside gene matches: 5. CDR3 in DNA: TGCGCCAGCAGCCCAGGGACAGTTAGCACAGATACGCAGTATTTT. Translation: CASSPGTVSTDTQYF. The entire variable domain, with the rest obtained from reference TRBV5-1 and TRBJ2-3, is as follows: KAGVTQTPRYLIKTRGQQVTLSCSPISGHRSVSWYQQTPGQGLQFLFEYFSETQRNKGNFPGRFSGRQFSNSRSEMNVSTLELGDSALYLCASSPGTVSTDTQYFGPGTRLTVL.

The V gene is TRBV19, the J gene TRBJ1-2; 7 bases map to TRBD1. The germline gives CDR1 LNHDA, CDR2 SQIVND (reference sequence). The CDR3 totals 17 residues. After removal of 5 bases from V and 2 bases from J, the junction contained 14 bases not matched to a gene. The CDR3 DNA sequence: TGTGCCAGTAGTCGGGAGGGGGCACCTGGCAGAAACTATGGCTACACCTTC. Encoded protein: CASSREGAPGRNYGYTF.

This sequence joins TRBV9 and TRBJ2-5, with 9 bases lining up with TRBD2. CDR1 and CDR2 from the germline V gene are SGDLS and YYNGEE. The CDR3 loop spans 15 amino acids. V was clipped by 5 bases and J by 5 bases; unmatched bases: 10. CDR3 loop: CASSSGGGAEETQYF. For the CDR3, the DNA is TGTGCCAGCAGTAGCGGCGGGGGGGCCGAGGAGACCCAGTACTTC. Looking up the rest from reference TRBV9 and TRBJ2-5 gives the full variable domain: DSGVTQTPKHLITATGQRVTLRCSPRSGDLSVYWYQQSLDQGLQFLIQYYNGEERAKGNILERFSAQQFPDLHSELNLSSLELGDSALYFCASSSGGGAEETQYFGPGTRLLVL.